Below, 23 T cell receptor beta chains from the same sample are listed, as sequenced in a study of blood T cell repertoires in COVID-19. Profiled with immunoSEQ multiplex PCR; TCRdb holds only in-frame clones, not every one. The data show approximately 260,000 clones, about 90% seen once. The sequenced material came from PBMCs or T cells enriched from blood (not recorded which). These receptors were taken from a woman aged 40 to 50 with acute COVID-19.

The rearrangement links TRBV27 to TRBJ2-7; D is perhaps TRBD2 (6 bases). Germline CDR1 and CDR2: MNHEY and SMNVEV (reference sequence). This CDR3 has 15 residues. The V and J ends lost 5 bases and 4 bases respectively, with 18 bases between them. CDR3 bases: TGTGCCAGCAGTCCTCCGGGACTCTCAATGTACGAGCAGTACTTC. Amino acid sequence: CASSPPGLSMYEQYF.

The rearrangement joins TRBV11-3 to TRBJ2-1; TRBD2 aligns across 11 bases. This CDR3 has 17 residues. After removal of 1 base from V and 4 bases from J, the junction contained 6 bases not matched to a gene. The germline V gene has CDR1 SGHNT and CDR2 YENEEA. The CDR3 reads CASSLGIAGGRYNEQFF. CDR3 DNA: TGTGCCAGCAGCTTAGGGATAGCGGGAGGGCGTTACAATGAGCAGTTCTTC.

The V call is TRBV19, the J call TRBJ2-5; D not resolved. The germline V gene encodes CDR1 LNHDA and CDR2 SQIVND (reference sequence). V lost 4 bases and J lost 2, with 8 bases in between. The CDR3 runs to 13 residues. In nucleotides, the CDR3 is TGTGCCAGTAGTAGTAGCACACAAGAGACCCAGTACTTC. Translation gives CASSSSTQETQYF.

The chain carries TRBV2 and TRBJ1-5; 8 bases fit TRBD1. The CDR3 contains 13 residues. After removal of 3 bases from V and 10 bases from J, the junction contained 5 bases not matched to a gene. The V gene's germline CDR1 is SNHLY and CDR2 FYNNEI. The CDR3 region has the DNA TGTGCCAGCAGTGAGGACAGGGTGCATCCCCAGCATTTT. Protein: CASSEDRVHPQHF.

The CDR3 spells CASSPPRTGYGYTF. In nucleotides, the CDR3 is TGTGCCAGTAGCCCTCCGCGTACGGGCTATGGCTACACCTTC. This chain connects TRBV19 to TRBJ1-2; D remains unclear. CDR3 length equals 14 residues. Germline V gives CDR1 LNHDA, CDR2 SQIVND (reference sequence). V lost 6 bases, J lost 4 bases, and 15 bases lay in between.

The chain employs TRBV5-4 and TRBJ2-3, with TRBD1 matching over 10 bases. Germline values: CDR1 SGHNT, CDR2 YYREEE (reference sequence). CDR3 length equals 15 residues. The V gene end was trimmed by 0 bases and the J gene end by 4 bases; junction bases not matched to a gene: 2. The CDR3 is CASSLGQGAADTQYF. CDR3 DNA: TGTGCCAGCAGCTTGGGACAGGGGGCAGCAGATACGCAGTATTTT.

This rearrangement joins TRBV18 to TRBJ2-3; TRBD1 aligns across 9 bases. Trimming at V came to 1 base and at J to 4 bases, leaving 9 bases not matched to a gene. The germline V gene encodes CDR1 KGHSH and CDR2 LQKENI. The CDR3 consists of 17 residues. CDR3 in amino acids: CASSPLDVTGGADTQYF. CDR3 sequence (DNA): TGTGCCAGCTCACCACTAGATGTGACAGGGGGTGCAGATACGCAGTATTTT.

The V call is TRBV12-3 or TRBV12-4, the J call TRBJ1-2; no reliable D call. V lost 4 bases to trimming and J lost 2 bases, with 8 bases between them. The CDR3 spans 13 residues. In DNA form, the CDR3 reads TGTGCCAGCAGTTATCTGAGAAACTATGGCTACACCTTC. It is translated as CASSYLRNYGYTF.

This chain uses TRBV30 with TRBJ1-2; D ambiguous. Germline CDR1 reads GTSNPN; CDR2 reads SVGIG (reference sequence). The CDR3 has 11 residues. Deletions cut 1 base from V and 4 bases from J, with 4 bases between. For the CDR3, the DNA is TGTGCCTGGAGTGACGGCTATGGCTACACCTTC. It is translated as CAWSDGYGYTF.

This clone was picked up one time. V is TRBV4-1 and J is TRBJ2-5, with 9 nucleotides matching TRBD2. Germline lookup yields CDR1 MGHRA and CDR2 YSYEKL. V shed 0 bases and J 1 base; nucleotides not matched to a gene: 6. CDR3 size: 17 residues. This chain's CDR3 is CASSQDSSGTPQETQYF. CDR3 DNA sequence: TGCGCCAGCAGCCAAGATTCTAGCGGGACTCCCCAAGAGACCCAGTACTTC.

The chain employs TRBV14 and TRBJ1-2; 7 bases are a match to TRBD1. CDR3 length: 14 amino acids. Germline CDR1 SGHDN, CDR2 FVKESK. The ends lost 0 bases at V and 8 bases at J; junction bases unmatched: 6. For the CDR3, the DNA is TGTGCCAGCAGCCAAGAGACAGGGATCGGGGGCTACACCTTC. Translation gives CASSQETGIGGYTF.

CDR3 coding DNA: TGTGCCAGCAGCCAAACCCCTAGCGGGAGCAGCACAGATACGCAGTATTTT. It codes for CASSQTPSGSSTDTQYF. This sequence joins TRBV3-1 (or the pseudogene TRBV3-2) and TRBJ2-3, with TRBD2 matching 10 bases. This CDR3 has 17 amino acids. Germline V lookup: CDR1 LGHDT, CDR2 YNNKEL (reference sequence). V shed 2 bases, J shed 0 bases, and the junction held 5 bases outside the gene matches.

In nucleotides, the CDR3 is TGTGCCAGCAGTCTAACGGGGGACAGGGAAGAGACCCAGTACTTC. This sequence encodes CASSLTGDREETQYF. The V gene is TRBV27, the J gene TRBJ2-5; 9 nucleotides match TRBD1. There are 15 residues in the CDR3. The ends lost 5 bases at V and 3 bases at J; junction bases unmatched: 7. Germline V gene sequence: CDR1 MNHEY, CDR2 SMNVEV (reference sequence).

This rearrangement joins TRBV29-1 to TRBJ2-3; D not certain. CDR3 size: 11 residues. V gave up 0 bases and J gave up 6 bases, with 4 bases separating them. CDR1 is SQVTM, CDR2 ANQGSEA, per germline. The CDR3 sequence: CSVEEYDTQYF. CDR3 DNA: TGCAGCGTTGAAGAGTATGATACGCAGTATTTT.

The chain recombines TRBV7-8 with TRBJ1-4; TRBD1 is a possible D gene (5 bases). CDR3 length: 16 amino acids. The germline CDR1 and CDR2 sequences are SGHVS and FQNEAQ. Trimming stripped 6 bases from V and 0 bases from J, with 14 bases between. Here the CDR3 DNA reads TGTGCCAGCAGAAAGCTGCGGGGGGCAACTAATGAAAAACTGTTTTTT. Translated: CASRKLRGATNEKLFF.

The chain joins TRBV6-2 or TRBV6-3 to TRBJ2-2, with 10 bases fitting TRBD2. CDR3 length: 17 amino acids. Germline V CDR1 and CDR2: MNHEY, SVGEGT. The junction had 3 bases not matched to a gene; V was cut back by 2 bases and J by 0 bases. The CDR3 spells CASSYRGLAANTGELFF. Written as DNA, the CDR3 is TGTGCCAGCAGTTACCGAGGACTAGCGGCGAACACCGGGGAGCTGTTTTTT.

The chain employs TRBV24-1 and TRBJ2-2, with unresolved D. This CDR3 contains 16 residues. Trimming took off 5 bases at V and 0 bases at J, with 12 bases between the two ends. Germline loops: CDR1 KGHDR, CDR2 SFDVKD. The CDR3 DNA reads TGTGCCACCAGTGCCCCAGTCGGAGCGAACACCGGGGAGCTGTTTTTT. Residues: CATSAPVGANTGELFF.

The chain joins TRBV6-4 to TRBJ1-1; TRBD1 is a possible D gene (6 bases). The V end was cut by 3 bases, the J end by 5 bases, with 10 bases between. CDR3 length: 13 amino acids. The germline gives CDR1 MRHNA, CDR2 SNTAGT. CDR3 sequence reads: CASSEGAPTEAFF. The CDR3 DNA reads TGTGCCAGCAGTGAGGGGGCGCCGACTGAAGCTTTCTTT.

The chain links TRBV23-1 to TRBJ2-2; 12 bases line up with TRBD2. TRBV23-1 is an open reading frame, and its role is uncertain. The CDR3 is 20 residues long. J gave up 2 bases and V 7 bases, and 17 bases lay outside the gene matches. CDR3 nucleotides: TGCGCCAGCAACTCCACAACAACACTAGCGGGAGGACCAAACACCGGGGAGCTGTTTTTT. It yields the protein CASNSTTTLAGGPNTGELFF.

This CDR3 is CASSPGTTGQYF. CDR3 nucleotide sequence: TGTGCCAGCAGCCCCGGGACAACGGGGCAGTACTTC. This rearrangement joins TRBV5-6 to TRBJ2-7; the D gene is possibly TRBD1 (6 bases). CDR1 and CDR2 (germline): SGHDT, YYEEEE. CDR3 length: 12 amino acids. V was trimmed by 4 bases and J by 9 bases, leaving 14 bases between them.

The chain joins TRBV6-5 to TRBJ2-1; 9 bases are shared with TRBD2. The CDR3 extends over 13 amino acids. Unmatched junction bases numbered 3, after V lost 6 bases and J lost 6 bases. Germline lookup yields CDR1 MNHEY and CDR2 SVGAGI. CDR3 loop: CASRMTSGNEQFF. The CDR3, as DNA: TGTGCCAGCAGAATGACTAGCGGCAATGAGCAGTTCTTC.

The chain joins TRBV19 to TRBJ1-2; 8 bases are a match to TRBD1. The ends lost 6 bases at V and 4 bases at J; junction bases unmatched: 7. Germline values: CDR1 LNHDA, CDR2 SQIVND (reference sequence). This CDR3 contains 14 residues. In nucleotides, the CDR3 is TGTGCCAGTAGCAATCCAGGGGGCGTCTATGGCTACACCTTC. It encodes CASSNPGGVYGYTF.

The V call is TRBV7-5, the J call TRBJ2-7; the table's D gene call, TRBD1, was not cross checked with the DNA. TRBV7-5 is a pseudogene. This CDR3 has 15 residues. Here the CDR3 reads CVRSLAPDRAYEQYF. As DNA, the CDR3 is TGTGTCAGAAGCTTAGCCCCAGACAGGGCCTACGAGCAGTACTTC.